The 12 T cell receptor beta chains listed next were all sequenced from one sample in a study of graft-versus-host responses after intestinal transplantation. These receptors are not linked to any known antigen. The protocol was immunoSEQ multiplex PCR, while the TCRdb copy is restricted to in-frame clones and leaves out a portion. The sample shows under 95,000 clones, roughly four fifths of them seen only once. The sample was unstimulated CD4+ T cells sorted from spleen or lymph node cells, taken before intestinal transplant. These receptor sequences come from a human donor who received an intestinal transplant.

The rearrangement joins TRBV5-4 to TRBJ1-2; TRBD1 aligns across 7 bases. This CDR3 spans 12 amino acids. The germline gives CDR1 SGHNT, CDR2 YYREEE (reference sequence). Trimming took 2 bases from V and 8 from J; bases not matched to a gene: 3. In nucleotides, the CDR3 is TGTGCCAGCAGCTTTGCAGGGGGAGGCTACACCTTC. Its translation is CASSFAGGGYTF.

The CDR3, as DNA: TGCAGCCTCGGGACAAGCTACAATGAGCAGTTCTTC. Its protein is CSLGTSYNEQFF. The rearrangement uses TRBV29-1 and TRBJ2-1, with TRBD1 as a possible D gene (6 bases). CDR3 length: 12 residues. CDR1 SQVTM and CDR2 ANQGSEA come from the germline V gene. The germline V and J ends were trimmed by 8 bases and 3 bases, with 11 bases remaining between them.

The V call is TRBV7-2, the J call TRBJ2-5; D uncertain. This CDR3 is 12 amino acids long. V lost 5 bases to trimming and J lost 5 bases, with 9 bases between them. Germline CDR1 reads SGHTA; CDR2 reads FQGNSA. CDR3 amino acids: CASSPSRETQYF. The CDR3 nucleotides are TGTGCCAGCAGCCCGTCCCGGGAGACCCAGTACTTC.

The V gene is TRBV19, the J gene TRBJ1-1, with TRBD1 as a possible D gene (5 bases). Germline V gives CDR1 LNHDA, CDR2 SQIVND (reference sequence). This CDR3 spans 13 amino acids. The germline V and J ends were trimmed by 4 bases and 4 bases, with 10 bases remaining between them. Here the CDR3 reads CASSTSGFTEAFF. The CDR3 DNA reads as TGTGCCAGTAGTACTTCAGGGTTCACTGAAGCTTTCTTT.

The chain links TRBV5-4 to TRBJ2-5, with 9 bases identical to TRBD1. V gave up 4 bases and J gave up 5 bases; unmatched junction bases: 9. Germline lookup yields CDR1 SGHNT and CDR2 YYREEE (reference sequence). This CDR3 has 15 amino acids. The CDR3 DNA follows: TGTGCCAGCAGCACCACACAGGGGGCAAGGGAGACCCAGTACTTC. Translation: CASSTTQGARETQYF.

This sequence joins TRBV9 and TRBJ2-2, with 12 bases that match TRBD2. Trimming took 3 bases from V and 1 from J; bases not matched to a gene: 1. CDR3 length: 16 amino acids. Germline CDR1 is SGDLS and CDR2 is YYNGEE. This CDR3 is CASSAGLAGNTGELFF. In DNA form, the CDR3 reads TGTGCCAGCAGCGCGGGACTAGCGGGGAACACCGGGGAGCTGTTTTTT. The full variable domain, rest sourced from reference TRBV9 and TRBJ2-2, is DSGVTQTPKHLITATGQRVTLRCSPRSGDLSVYWYQQSLDQGLQFLIQYYNGEERAKGNILERFSAQQFPDLHSELNLSSLELGDSALYFCASSAGLAGNTGELFFGEGSRLTVL.

The chain is built from TRBV19 and TRBJ2-7; the D gene is possibly TRBD2 (7 bases). The CDR3 extends over 14 amino acids. Germline CDR1 LNHDA, CDR2 SQIVND (reference sequence). Trimming stripped 5 bases from V and 0 bases from J, with 11 bases between. The chain's CDR3 is CASSLGGPSYEQYF. The CDR3 DNA reads as TGTGCCAGTAGTCTCGGGGGGCCCTCCTACGAGCAGTACTTC. Full variable domain (remainder filled in from reference TRBV19 and TRBJ2-7): DGGITQSPKYLFRKEGQNVTLSCEQNLNHDAMYWYRQDPGQGLRLIYYSQIVNDFQKGDIAEGYSVSREKKESFPLTVTSAQKNPTAFYLCASSLGGPSYEQYFGPGTRLTVT.

V gene TRBV28 combines with J gene TRBJ1-5; D remains ambiguous. The CDR3 is 13 amino acids. Trimming took 1 base from V and 4 from J, leaving 5 bases between them. Germline CDR1 is MDHEN and CDR2 is SYDVKM. The CDR3 sequence is CASSLYQNQPQHF. The CDR3 bases are TGTGCCAGCAGTTTATACCAGAATCAGCCCCAGCATTTT.

The chain carries TRBV10-1 and TRBJ2-7, with D possibly matching TRBD2 (6 bases). The V gene lost 7 bases and the J gene lost 6 bases, with 10 bases spanning the gap. Per germline, CDR1 WNHNN and CDR2 SYGVQD (reference sequence). The CDR3 sequence is 11 residues long. Here the CDR3 reads CASIRGGEQYF. CDR3 DNA sequence: TGCGCCAGCATTCGGGGAGGCGAGCAGTACTTC.

The CDR3 spells CASEMTGGLYNEQFF. The CDR3 nucleotides are TGCGCCAGCGAAATGACAGGCGGGTTATACAATGAGCAGTTCTTC. This sequence joins TRBV5-1 and TRBJ2-1, with a possible D match to TRBD1 (6 bases). Looked up from germline, CDR1 is SGHRS and CDR2 is YFSETQ. The V end lost 7 bases, the J end lost 4 bases, and 18 bases lay between the germline ends. The CDR3 covers 15 residues.

This clone appeared a few times. V is TRBV18 and J is TRBJ1-3; the match to TRBD1 covers 8 bases. Germline CDR1 reads KGHSH; CDR2 reads LQKENI. J gave up 5 bases and V 2 bases, and 8 bases lay outside the gene matches. This CDR3 comprises 16 residues. As DNA, the CDR3 is TGTGCCAGCTCACCAAGCGTCCAGGGGGCTAGAAACACCATATATTTT. Amino acid sequence: CASSPSVQGARNTIYF.

This sequence joins TRBV9 and TRBJ2-5, with 13 bases fitting TRBD2. The end of the DNA is better explained by TRBJ2-7, so the J call may be wrong. Germline V gives CDR1 SGDLS, CDR2 YYNGEE. This CDR3 has 17 residues. The CDR3 region is CASSPWTSGSISDEQYF. DNA for the CDR3: TGTGCCAGCAGCCCGTGGACTAGCGGGAGTATTAGTGACGAGCAGTACTTC.